This T cell receptor beta chain was captured by sequencing in a study of OX40 agonist ivuxolimab in advanced cancers. Notes on the research overall: Ivuxolimab was an agonistic, fully human IgG2 monoclonal antibody directed against OX40 (CD134), a costimulatory receptor. Intravenous ivuxolimab was administered to patients every 2 weeks at six dose levels: 0.01, 0.1, 0.3, 1.5, 3 and 10 mg/kg. Among the roughly 52 dose-escalation patients, approximately 20 had hepatocellular carcinoma, approximately 15 melanoma, 9 renal cell carcinoma and 9 head and neck cancer. A male proportion of roughly 80% and a mean age of 60 years, ranging from 23 to 79, were recorded for the dose-escalation cohort. Prior anti-PD-1, anti-PD-L1 or anti-CTLA-4 therapy was permitted, and 40% of dose-escalation patients had received checkpoint inhibitors. Partial responses occurred in three dose-escalation patients, of whom one had hepatocellular carcinoma and two had cutaneous melanoma. The purpose of peripheral TCRbeta sequencing was to test whether ivuxolimab changed TCR sequence diversity and led to clonal T-cell expansion. The paper reports the monotherapy dose-escalation portion (N of about 47 patients) of the phase I ivuxolimab trial.

On the study overall, not on this receptor specifically: The antigen specificity of the clonally expanded peripheral T cells was not determined. At doses from 0.1 to 3.0 mg/kg, clonal expansion was seen in both CD4+ and CD8+ blood T cells between baseline and week 6. Low levels of normalized T-cell clonal expansion were also seen in some patients who did not respond. On average, CD8+ T cells showed more expanded clones than CD4+ T cells after ivuxolimab. Partial responders in the 0.1-3.0 mg/kg groups had among the lowest normalized peripheral clonal expansion, especially among CD8+ T cells.

Patients with a history of autoimmune disease or receiving systemic immunosuppression were excluded from the trial. Peripheral blood for TCR sequencing was collected from all dose cohorts at baseline, on cycle 4 day 1, and on cycle 7 day 1. Samples were obtained from an open-label, multicenter, first-in-human phase I dose-escalation trial of ivuxolimab. Adults with locally advanced or metastatic melanoma, renal cell, hepatocellular, or head and neck squamous cell carcinoma were enrolled in the trial. Before TCR sequencing, CD4+ and CD8+ T cells were separately sorted from peripheral blood. This clone was seen once. Its cognate antigen has yet to be identified. No base quality information exists; no much larger clone differs at one position. Genomic DNA was isolated from the sorted cells so that the TCRbeta CDR3 region could be sequenced. The immunoSEQ Assay was used for sequencing of TCRbeta CDR3 regions. The immuneACCESS repertoire file appears here via TCRdb, limited to in-frame rearrangements. These files lack a portion of the clones; in checked studies, under half of the deficit traces to unresolved V genes, and the cause of the others is not known. A total of approximately 44,000 clones appear in this sample, about four fifths of them only once. 8% to 13% of the sample rests with the top ten.

Reading the germline V gene gives CDR1 SGHAT and CDR2 FQNNGV. From cysteine to phenylalanine, the CDR3 is 14 amino acids long. Only the CDR3 region is kept as DNA, spanning 42 bases read in frame from base 1. Here V drops 5 bases and J drops 5 bases, and the junction holds 6 bases not matched to any gene. The source of this sequence is an adult with an advanced solid tumor such as melanoma, head and neck, liver or kidney cancer. The chain was built from TRBV11-2 and TRBJ2-1; TRBD1 agrees with 7 junctional bases. The sample here was CD4+ or CD8+ T cells sorted from blood, taken in a trial of the OX40 agonist ivuxolimab. The sequence in DNA is TGTGCCAGCAGCCCTGGACAGGCCCACAATGAGCAGTTCTTC. Its protein product is CASSPGQAHNEQFF.